The 10 T cell receptor beta chains reported below all come from one sample, sequenced in a study of blood T cell repertoires in COVID-19. The protocol was immunoSEQ multiplex PCR, while the TCRdb copy is restricted to in-frame clones and leaves out a portion. The sample has 290,000 or so clones; 86% are singletons. The sample consisted of PBMCs or T cells enriched from blood (not recorded which). The receptors stem from a woman aged 18 to 35 who had recovered from COVID-19.

In its sample, this clone was seen a few times. The J gene is TRBJ1-2, the V gene TRBV13; no clear D gene. V lost 1 base to trimming and J lost 5 bases, with 8 bases between them. The V gene's germline CDR1 is PRHDT and CDR2 FYEKMQ (reference sequence). This CDR3 is built from 13 residues. The CDR3 nucleotides are TGTGCCAGCAGCTTAGTTAGTAGATATGGCTACACCTTC. It encodes CASSLVSRYGYTF.

For the CDR3, the DNA is TGTGCCAGCAGCGTAGCTACGGGAGGGACACCCGCTAACTATGGCTACACCTTC. Amino acids: CASSVATGGTPANYGYTF. The chain links TRBV9 to TRBJ1-2; a weak D match, TRBD1 (6 bases). Germline V gene sequence: CDR1 SGDLS, CDR2 YYNGEE. The CDR3 runs 18 residues. Trimming took off 0 bases at V and 0 bases at J, with 18 bases between the two ends.

This clone showed up just once. The chain uses TRBV2 and TRBJ1-2, with 8 bases fitting TRBD1. The CDR3 has 13 residues. J gave up 6 bases and V 6 bases, and 6 bases lay outside the gene matches. Per the germline V gene, CDR1 is SNHLY and CDR2 is FYNNEI. As DNA, the CDR3 is TGTGCCAGCAGGGCGACAGGGGCGAATGGCTACACCTTC. It is translated as CASRATGANGYTF.

V is TRBV7-2 and J is TRBJ1-3, with TRBD1 matching 9 bases. From germline, CDR1 is SGHTA and CDR2 FQGNSA. With 5 bases clipped from V and 8 bases from J, the junction kept 4 bases outside the gene matches. The CDR3 totals 13 residues. As DNA, the CDR3 is TGTGCCAGCAGCGGCCGGGACAGGGACACCATATATTTT. Its translation: CASSGRDRDTIYF.

CDR3 DNA: TGTGCCAGCAGTTACCAACGGACTAGCGGGAGATATATGTACTTC. This translates into CASSYQRTSGRYMYF. This rearrangement joins TRBV28 to TRBJ2-4, with 13 bases identical to TRBD2. CDR1 and CDR2 (germline): MDHEN, SYDVKM. This CDR3 spans 15 amino acids. V lost 4 bases and J lost 15; bases outside the gene matches: 12.

The rearrangement uses TRBV5-5 and TRBJ2-7; 7 bases are a match to TRBD1. The CDR3 spans 14 residues. The germline V gene has CDR1 SGHKS and CDR2 YYEKEE (reference sequence). V lost 4 bases, J lost 2 bases, and 6 bases stayed unmatched. The chain's CDR3 is CASSRDSFTYEQYF. The CDR3, as DNA: TGTGCCAGCAGCCGGGACAGTTTCACCTACGAGCAGTACTTC.

The chain is built from TRBV9 and TRBJ2-1; 10 bases agree with TRBD1. Germline-derived CDR1 and CDR2 are SGDLS and YYNGEE. The CDR3 is 16 residues long. Trimming took 4 bases from V and 6 from J; bases not matched to a gene: 10. CDR3 bases: TGTGCCAGCAGCTTCCTACCGGGACAGGGGAGCAATGAGCAGTTCTTC. This gives the protein CASSFLPGQGSNEQFF.

The rearrangement uses TRBV6-5 and TRBJ1-2; TRBD1 aligns across 9 bases. This CDR3 comprises 16 residues. Germline V gives CDR1 MNHEY, CDR2 SVGAGI. With 4 bases clipped from V and 6 bases from J, the junction kept 12 bases outside the gene matches. The CDR3 reads CASSSSPDRGSNGYTF. Written as DNA, the CDR3 is TGTGCCAGCAGTTCTTCACCGGACAGGGGCAGCAATGGCTACACCTTC.

This clone was recorded once. V is TRBV27 and J is TRBJ1-2, with 9 bases matching TRBD1. The germline V gene encodes CDR1 MNHEY and CDR2 SMNVEV (reference sequence). J gave up 7 bases and V 6 bases, and 9 bases lay outside the gene matches. CDR3 length: 14 residues. This CDR3 reads CASSPTGGQGGYTF. The CDR3 nucleotides read TGTGCCAGCAGCCCGACAGGGGGACAAGGTGGCTACACCTTC.

The chain carries TRBV7-2 and TRBJ1-5, with D possibly being TRBD1 (5 bases). The length of the CDR3 is 15 residues. Between the trimmed V and J ends, which lost 7 bases and 5 bases, there was a span of 18 bases. Germline CDR1 and CDR2: SGHTA and FQGNSA. As DNA, the CDR3 is TGTGCCAGCACCTGGGTAGGGGAAGTGGATCAGCCCCAGCATTTT. Its translation: CASTWVGEVDQPQHF.